The TCR beta chain under discussion was sequenced for a study of sequential checkpoint blockade in melanoma. Study summary: Patients were randomized 1:1 to nivolumab-then-ipilimumab or ipilimumab-then-nivolumab first-line. Maintenance nivolumab came after either treatment sequence. Matched biopsies came pretreatment and at week 13 for 20 to 25 patients.

Treatment here: randomized to nivolumab then ipilimumab (arm A) or the reverse (arm B). Using immunoSEQ multiplex PCR, the repertoire was profiled, and TCRdb retains in-frame clones only, with some absent. The table lists more than 450 clones, over 15% of them singletons. Comments on this clone: Its antigen is not known.

The CDR3 is made up of 20 amino acids. J was trimmed by 4 bases and V by 2 bases; bases with no gene match: 22. Per germline, CDR1 SGHNT and CDR2 YENEEA. Whole-study results and caveats: For nivolumab-first patients, baseline tumor clonality was associated with response.

Sequencing used tumor tissue (inferred from file names), obtained from a patient given nivolumab and ipilimumab in sequence. The chain has TRBV11-3 and TRBJ2-7; 8 bases are a match to TRBD2. This receptor was taken from a human donor with melanoma. The CDR3 nucleotides are TGTGCCAGCAGCTTAACCCATCCAGGATCAATAGGACTAGCCCAGTACGAGCAGTACTTC. This codes for CASSLTHPGSIGLAQYEQYF.